The text below deals with one TCR beta chain. Antigen unknown. The same CDR3 arises from other DNA sequences in this sample as well. The CDR3 loop spans 14 amino acids. The V end was cut by 2 bases, the J end by 0 bases, with 2 bases between. From germline, CDR1 is MNHEY and CDR2 SMNVEV (reference sequence). These data originate in a study of shared clonotypes between healthy human individuals. Study-wide results and caveats: Memory subsets generally showed smaller estimated richness than naive subsets did.

The assay ran at deep level. Genomic DNA (from each subset) was split evenly across several immunoSEQ plates. Measured with immunoSEQ multiplex PCR; TCRdb has only the in-frame clones, and not every one. Of around 1.5 million clones in the sample, 95% to 99% were seen once. The rearrangement links TRBV27 to TRBJ2-6; D uncertain. This TCR derives from a man aged 25 to 40 in good health. Sequenced: naive CD4+ T cells sorted from blood. The subset is: CD45RA+ positively selected. The CDR3 spells CASSLLSGANVLTF. CDR3 nucleotide sequence: TGTGCCAGCAGTTTACTCTCTGGGGCCAACGTCCTGACTTTC.